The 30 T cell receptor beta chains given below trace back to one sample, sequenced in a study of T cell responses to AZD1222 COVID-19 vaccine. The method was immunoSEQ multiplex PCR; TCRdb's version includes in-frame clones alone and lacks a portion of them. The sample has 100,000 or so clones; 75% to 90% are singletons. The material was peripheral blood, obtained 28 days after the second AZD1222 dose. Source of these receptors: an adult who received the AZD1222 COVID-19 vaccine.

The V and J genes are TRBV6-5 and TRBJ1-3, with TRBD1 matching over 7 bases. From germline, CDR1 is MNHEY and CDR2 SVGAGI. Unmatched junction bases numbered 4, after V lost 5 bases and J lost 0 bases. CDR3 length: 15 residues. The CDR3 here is CASSRQGYSGNTIYF. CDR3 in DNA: TGTGCCAGCAGTCGACAGGGATACTCTGGAAACACCATATATTTT.

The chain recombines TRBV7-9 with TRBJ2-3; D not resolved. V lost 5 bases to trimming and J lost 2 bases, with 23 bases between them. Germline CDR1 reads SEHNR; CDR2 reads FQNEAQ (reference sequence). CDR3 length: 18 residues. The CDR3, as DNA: TGTGCCAGCAGCCGGATCCGACTGGGAACGTTGGCCACAGATACGCAGTATTTT. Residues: CASSRIRLGTLATDTQYF.

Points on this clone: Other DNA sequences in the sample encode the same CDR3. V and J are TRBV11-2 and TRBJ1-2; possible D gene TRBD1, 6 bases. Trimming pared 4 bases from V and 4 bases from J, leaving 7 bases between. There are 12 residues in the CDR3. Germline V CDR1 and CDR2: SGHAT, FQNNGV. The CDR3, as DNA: TGTGCCAGCAGCTCGGACAGCTATGGCTACACCTTC. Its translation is CASSSDSYGYTF.

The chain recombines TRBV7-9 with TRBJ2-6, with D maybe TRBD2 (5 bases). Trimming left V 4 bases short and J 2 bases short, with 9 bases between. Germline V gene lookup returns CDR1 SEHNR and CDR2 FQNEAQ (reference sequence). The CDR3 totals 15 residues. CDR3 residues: CASSYARAGANVLTF. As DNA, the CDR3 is TGTGCCAGCAGCTACGCGAGGGCTGGGGCCAACGTCCTGACTTTC.

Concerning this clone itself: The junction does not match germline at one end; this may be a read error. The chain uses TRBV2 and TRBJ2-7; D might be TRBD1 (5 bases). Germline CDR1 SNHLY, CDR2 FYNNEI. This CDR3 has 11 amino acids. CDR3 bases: TGTGCCAGCTTTCGGCAGGGCAAAGGGCACTTC. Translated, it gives CASFRQGKGHF.

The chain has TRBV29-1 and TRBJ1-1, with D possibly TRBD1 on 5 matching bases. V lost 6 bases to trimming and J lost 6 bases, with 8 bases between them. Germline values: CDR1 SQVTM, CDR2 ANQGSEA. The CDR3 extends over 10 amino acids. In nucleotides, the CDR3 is TGCAGCGTCAGGGACGCTGAAGCTTTCTTT. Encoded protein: CSVRDAEAFF.

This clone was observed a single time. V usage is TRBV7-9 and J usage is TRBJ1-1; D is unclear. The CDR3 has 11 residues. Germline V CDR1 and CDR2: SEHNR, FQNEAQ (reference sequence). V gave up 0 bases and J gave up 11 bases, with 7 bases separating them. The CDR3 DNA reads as TGTGCCAGCAGCTTAGCAGGGAACGCTTTCTTT. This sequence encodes CASSLAGNAFF. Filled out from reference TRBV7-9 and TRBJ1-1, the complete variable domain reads DTGVSQNPRHKITKRGQNVTFRCDPISEHNRLYWYRQTLGQGPEFLTYFQNEAQLEKSRLLSDRFSAERPKGSFSTLEIQRTEQGDSAMYLCASSLAGNAFFGQGTRLTVV.

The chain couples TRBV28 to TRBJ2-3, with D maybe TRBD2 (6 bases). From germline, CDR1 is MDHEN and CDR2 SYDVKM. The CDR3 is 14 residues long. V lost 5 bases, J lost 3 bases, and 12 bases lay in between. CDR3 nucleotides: TGTGCCAGCAGTAACGCTGCGGGGACAGATACGCAGTATTTT. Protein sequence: CASSNAAGTDTQYF. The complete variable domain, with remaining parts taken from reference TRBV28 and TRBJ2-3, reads DVKVTQSSRYLVKRTGEKVFLECVQDMDHENMFWYRQDPGLGLRLIYFSYDVKMKEKGDIPEGYSVSREKKERFSLILESASTNQTSMYLCASSNAAGTDTQYFGPGTRLTVL.

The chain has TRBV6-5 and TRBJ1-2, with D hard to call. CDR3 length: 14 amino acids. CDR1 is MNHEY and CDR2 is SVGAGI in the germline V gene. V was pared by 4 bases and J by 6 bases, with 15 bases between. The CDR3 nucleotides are TGTGCCAGCAGTTTCTCTGCCATCTCTCATGGCTACACCTTC. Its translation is CASSFSAISHGYTF.

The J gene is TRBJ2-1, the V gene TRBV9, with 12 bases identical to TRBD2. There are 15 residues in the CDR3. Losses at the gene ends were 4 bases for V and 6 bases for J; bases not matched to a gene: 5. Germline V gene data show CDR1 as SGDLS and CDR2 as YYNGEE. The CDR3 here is CASSLAGGPVNEQFF. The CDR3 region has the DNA TGTGCCAGCAGCCTAGCGGGAGGGCCAGTCAATGAGCAGTTCTTC.

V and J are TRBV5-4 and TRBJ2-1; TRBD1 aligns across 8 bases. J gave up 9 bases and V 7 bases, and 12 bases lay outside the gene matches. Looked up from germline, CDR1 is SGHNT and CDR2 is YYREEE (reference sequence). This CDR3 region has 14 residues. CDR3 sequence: CASHRTGYGSEQFF. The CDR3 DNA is TGTGCCAGCCATAGGACAGGGTACGGGAGTGAGCAGTTCTTC.

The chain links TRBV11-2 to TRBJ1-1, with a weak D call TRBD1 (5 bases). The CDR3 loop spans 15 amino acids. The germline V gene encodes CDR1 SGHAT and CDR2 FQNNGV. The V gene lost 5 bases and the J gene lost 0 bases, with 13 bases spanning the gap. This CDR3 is CASSLRGTLNTEAFF. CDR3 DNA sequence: TGTGCCAGCAGCCTCCGCGGGACGTTGAACACTGAAGCTTTCTTT.

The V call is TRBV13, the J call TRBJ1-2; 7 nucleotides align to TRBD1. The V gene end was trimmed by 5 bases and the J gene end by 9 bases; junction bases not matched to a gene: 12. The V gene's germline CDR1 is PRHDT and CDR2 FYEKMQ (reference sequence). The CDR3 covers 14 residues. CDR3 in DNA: TGTGCCAGCAGCCCCGGTCGGGACAGCAGGAGCTACACCTTC. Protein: CASSPGRDSRSYTF.

This chain's CDR3 is CASSPPTGLAGGMDEQYF. The CDR3 coding sequence is TGTGCCAGCAGCCCTCCCACGGGACTAGCGGGTGGGATGGACGAGCAGTACTTC. The chain recombines TRBV5-4 with TRBJ2-7, with TRBD2 matching 12 bases. The length of the CDR3 is 18 residues. Looked up from germline, CDR1 is SGHNT and CDR2 is YYREEE (reference sequence). J was trimmed by 5 bases and V by 4 bases; bases with no gene match: 16. Filled out from reference TRBV5-4 and TRBJ2-7, the complete variable domain reads ETGVTQSPTHLIKTRGQQVTLRCSSQSGHNTVSWYQQALGQGPQFIFQYYREEENGRGNFPPRFSGLQFPNYSSELNVNALELDDSALYLCASSPPTGLAGGMDEQYFGPGTRLTVT.

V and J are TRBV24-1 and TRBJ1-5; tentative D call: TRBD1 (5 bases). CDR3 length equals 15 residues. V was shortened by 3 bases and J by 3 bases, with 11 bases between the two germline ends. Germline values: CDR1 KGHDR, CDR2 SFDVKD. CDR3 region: CATSDRQGNNQPQHF. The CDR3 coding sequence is TGTGCCACCAGTGATAGGCAGGGCAACAATCAGCCCCAGCATTTT.

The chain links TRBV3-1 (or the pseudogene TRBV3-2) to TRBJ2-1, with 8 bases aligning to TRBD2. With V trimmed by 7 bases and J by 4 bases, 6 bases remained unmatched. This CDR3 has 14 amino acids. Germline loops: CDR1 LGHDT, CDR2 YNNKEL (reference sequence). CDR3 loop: CASKGGRLYNEQFF. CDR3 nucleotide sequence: TGTGCCAGCAAAGGCGGGAGGTTGTACAATGAGCAGTTCTTC.

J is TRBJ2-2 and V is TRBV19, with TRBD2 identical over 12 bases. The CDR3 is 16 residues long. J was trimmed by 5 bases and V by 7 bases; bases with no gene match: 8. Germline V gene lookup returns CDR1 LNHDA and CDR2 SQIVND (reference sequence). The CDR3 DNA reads TGTGCCAGTATCCCCGCTAGCGGGAGGGCGACCGGGGAGCTGTTTTTT. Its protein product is CASIPASGRATGELFF.

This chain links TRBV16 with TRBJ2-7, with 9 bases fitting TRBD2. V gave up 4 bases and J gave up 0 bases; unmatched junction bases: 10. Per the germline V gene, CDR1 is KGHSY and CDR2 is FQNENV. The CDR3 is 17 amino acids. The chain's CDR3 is CASSRRATSGSSYEQYF. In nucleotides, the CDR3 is TGTGCCAGCAGCCGAAGGGCGACTAGCGGTAGCTCCTACGAGCAGTACTTC.

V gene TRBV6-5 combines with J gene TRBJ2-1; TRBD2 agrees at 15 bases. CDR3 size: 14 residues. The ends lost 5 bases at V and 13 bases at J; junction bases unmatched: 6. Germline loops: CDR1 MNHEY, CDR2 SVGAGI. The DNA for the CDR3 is TGTGCCAGCAGTCCTGGGACTAGCGGGAGGCCTCAGTTCTTC. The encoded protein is CASSPGTSGRPQFF.

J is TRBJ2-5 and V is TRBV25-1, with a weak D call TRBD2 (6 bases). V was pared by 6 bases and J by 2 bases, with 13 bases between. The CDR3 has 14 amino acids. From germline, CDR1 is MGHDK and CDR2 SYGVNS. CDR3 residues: CASRQTGVQETQYF. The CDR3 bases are TGTGCCAGCAGGCAAACGGGAGTACAAGAGACCCAGTACTTC. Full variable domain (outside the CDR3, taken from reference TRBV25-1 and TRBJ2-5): EADIYQTPRYLVIGTGKKITLECSQTMGHDKMYWYQQDPGMELHLIHYSYGVNSTEKGDLSSESTVSRIRTEHFPLTLESARPSHTSQYLCASRQTGVQETQYFGPGTRLLVL.

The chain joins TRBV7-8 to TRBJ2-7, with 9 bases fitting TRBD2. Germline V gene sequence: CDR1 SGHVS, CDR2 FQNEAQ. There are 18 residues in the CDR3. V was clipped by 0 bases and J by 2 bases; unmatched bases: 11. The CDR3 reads CASSLATWGAGGTYEQYF. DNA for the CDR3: TGTGCCAGCAGCTTAGCCACCTGGGGAGCGGGAGGTACCTACGAGCAGTACTTC.

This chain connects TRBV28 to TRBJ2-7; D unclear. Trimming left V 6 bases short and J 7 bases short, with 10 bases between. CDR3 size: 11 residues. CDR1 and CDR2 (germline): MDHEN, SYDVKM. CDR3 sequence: CASSTDTEQYF. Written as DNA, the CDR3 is TGTGCCAGCAGCACCGATACGGAGCAGTACTTC.

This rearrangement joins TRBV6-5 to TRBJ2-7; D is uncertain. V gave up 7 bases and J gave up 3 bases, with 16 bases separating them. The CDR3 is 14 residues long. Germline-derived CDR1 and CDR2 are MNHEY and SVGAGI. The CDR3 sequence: CASTLSAHLYEQYF. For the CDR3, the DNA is TGTGCCAGCACCCTGTCAGCACATCTCTACGAGCAGTACTTC.

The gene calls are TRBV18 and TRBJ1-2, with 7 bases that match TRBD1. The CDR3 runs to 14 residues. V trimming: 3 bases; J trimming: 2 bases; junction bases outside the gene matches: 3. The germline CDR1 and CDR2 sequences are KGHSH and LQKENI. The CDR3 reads CASSPGRGNYGYTF. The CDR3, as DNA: TGTGCCAGCTCACCGGGCAGGGGGAACTATGGCTACACCTTC.

The CDR3 is CASSLQGVYGYTF. The DNA for the CDR3 is TGTGCCAGCAGTCTTCAGGGAGTCTATGGCTACACCTTC. The J gene is TRBJ1-2, the V gene TRBV28; TRBD1 might be the D (5 bases). CDR1 and CDR2 (germline): MDHEN, SYDVKM. CDR3 length: 13 residues. With 5 bases removed from V and 4 bases from J, the gap between germline ends came to 11 bases.

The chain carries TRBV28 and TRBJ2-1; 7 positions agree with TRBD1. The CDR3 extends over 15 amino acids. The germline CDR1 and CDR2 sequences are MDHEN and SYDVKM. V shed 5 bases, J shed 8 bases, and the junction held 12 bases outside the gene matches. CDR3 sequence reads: CASSPSGQPDDEQFF. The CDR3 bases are TGTGCCAGCAGTCCCTCGGGACAGCCTGACGATGAGCAGTTCTTC.

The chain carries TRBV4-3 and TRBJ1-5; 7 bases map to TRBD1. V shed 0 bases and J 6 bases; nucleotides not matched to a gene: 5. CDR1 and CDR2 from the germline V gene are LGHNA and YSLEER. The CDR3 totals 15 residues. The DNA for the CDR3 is TGCGCCAGCAGCCAAGATGACAGGGTGGGTCAGCCCCAGCATTTT. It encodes CASSQDDRVGQPQHF.

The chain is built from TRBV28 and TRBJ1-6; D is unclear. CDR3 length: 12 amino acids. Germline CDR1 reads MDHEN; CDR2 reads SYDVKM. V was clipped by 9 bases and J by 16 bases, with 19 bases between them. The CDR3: CASKGPTELLHF. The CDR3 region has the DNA TGTGCCAGTAAAGGACCCACGGAATTACTCCACTTT.

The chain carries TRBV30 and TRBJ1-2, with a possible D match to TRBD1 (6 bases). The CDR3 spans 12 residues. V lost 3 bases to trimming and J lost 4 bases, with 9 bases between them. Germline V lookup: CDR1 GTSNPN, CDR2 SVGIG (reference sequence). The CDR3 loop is CAWSGQRYGYTF. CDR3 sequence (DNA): TGTGCCTGGAGCGGACAGCGCTATGGCTACACCTTC.

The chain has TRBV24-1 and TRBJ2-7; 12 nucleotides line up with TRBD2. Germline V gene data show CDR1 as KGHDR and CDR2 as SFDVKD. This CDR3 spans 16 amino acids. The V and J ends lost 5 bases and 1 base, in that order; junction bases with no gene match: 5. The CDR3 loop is CATSAPGLAGSYEQYF. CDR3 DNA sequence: TGTGCCACCAGTGCTCCGGGACTAGCGGGTTCCTACGAGCAGTACTTC.